What follows are 7 T cell receptor beta chains derived from one specimen sequenced in a study of a mutant IDH1 vaccine in newly diagnosed glioma. Sequencing used immunoSEQ multiplex PCR; TCRdb keeps in-frame clones, though not all of them. The repertoire holds fewer than 30,000 clones, with around 77% as singletons. Time point specified: week 11, during vaccination. With topical imiquimod, each dose of the vaccine consisted of 300 ug of mutant IDH1 20-mer peptide. No antigens are known for them. This specimen was PBMCs, taken from a glioma patient whose treatment included an IDH1 peptide vaccine. The receptors were sampled from a woman younger than 35 with glioma.

The CDR3 coding sequence is TGTGCCTGGAGTGAGGGAAGCGAGCAGTACTTC. Residues: CAWSEGSEQYF. V and J are TRBV30 and TRBJ2-7; no clear D. CDR1 is GTSNPN and CDR2 is SVGIG in the germline V gene (reference sequence). This CDR3 is built from 11 residues. Trimming left V 1 base short and J 6 bases short, with 7 bases between.

The chain couples TRBV29-1 to TRBJ1-2, with TRBD1 as a possible D gene (5 bases). V was pared by 7 bases and J by 8 bases, with 14 bases between. CDR1 SQVTM and CDR2 ANQGSEA come from the germline V gene. CDR3 length equals 11 residues. CDR3 amino acids: CSAPGGRGYTF. DNA of the CDR3: TGCAGCGCCCCGGGGGGTCGGGGCTACACCTTC. The full variable domain, its missing parts supplied by reference TRBV29-1 and TRBJ1-2, is SAVISQKPSRDICQRGTSLTIQCQVDSQVTMMFWYRQQPGQSLTLIATANQGSEATYESGFVIDKFPISRPNLTFSTLTVSNMSPEDSSIYLCSAPGGRGYTFGSGTRLTVV.

The V call is TRBV19, the J call TRBJ2-1, with D perhaps TRBD2 (5 bases). Germline V gene lookup returns CDR1 LNHDA and CDR2 SQIVND (reference sequence). This CDR3 spans 15 amino acids. Trimming cost V 3 bases and J 4 bases, with 13 bases left between them. The CDR3 DNA is TGTGCCAGTAGTATCGGGATCGAAGTATACAATGAGCAGTTCTTC. It encodes CASSIGIEVYNEQFF.

The chain combines TRBV29-1 with TRBJ1-2; D call uncertain. Trimming left V 0 bases short and J 5 bases short, with 10 bases between. This CDR3 region has 13 residues. Germline V gene lookup returns CDR1 SQVTM and CDR2 ANQGSEA. The CDR3 is CSVEDSGIYGYTF. In nucleotides, the CDR3 is TGCAGCGTTGAAGATTCCGGGATATATGGCTACACCTTC.

This chain connects TRBV18 to TRBJ1-5; D call uncertain. Germline loops: CDR1 KGHSH, CDR2 LQKENI. CDR3 length: 12 amino acids. V was pared by 2 bases and J by 4 bases, with 3 bases between. The chain's CDR3 is CASSPGNQPQHF. The CDR3 coding sequence is TGTGCCAGCTCACCAGGGAATCAGCCCCAGCATTTT.

This clone was detected a few times. CDR3 coding DNA: TGCAGCGTCGCAACAGGGTCCACTAATGAAAAACTGTTTTTT. Protein sequence: CSVATGSTNEKLFF. V usage is TRBV29-1 and J usage is TRBJ1-4; possibly TRBD1 for D (6 bases). Germline CDR1 SQVTM, CDR2 ANQGSEA. This CDR3 is built from 14 residues. Trimming took off 6 bases at V and 2 bases at J, with 13 bases between the two ends.

This clone is deemed large (0.1 to 1%). The chain recombines TRBV5-4 with TRBJ1-5; D perhaps matches TRBD1 (5 bases). The CDR3 sequence is 16 residues long. V gave up 0 bases and J gave up 1 base, with 11 bases separating them. The germline gives CDR1 SGHNT, CDR2 YYREEE (reference sequence). DNA of the CDR3: TGTGCCAGCAGCTTGGGAGGGCAGGGAAGCAATCAGCCCCAGCATTTT. Translating it yields CASSLGGQGSNQPQHF. The whole variable domain, filled in from reference TRBV5-4 and TRBJ1-5, reads ETGVTQSPTHLIKTRGQQVTLRCSSQSGHNTVSWYQQALGQGPQFIFQYYREEENGRGNFPPRFSGLQFPNYSSELNVNALELDDSALYLCASSLGGQGSNQPQHFGDGTRLSIL.